These 23 T cell receptor beta chains originate from one sample sequenced in a study of Graves' ophthalmopathy and Graves' hyperthyroidism. Amplifying from RNA transcripts, the study obtained TCR beta CDR3 regions. HTBI-primed first-round RT-PCR preceded second-round multiplex PCR. TCRdb recomputed calls from the multiplex PCR reads with MiXCR, one row per CDR3 protein. The sample gives fewer than 650,000 distinct CDR3 sequences, roughly 20% of which show up once; around 6.5% is in the top ten. The source material was peripheral blood. The receptors were sampled from a woman in her late teens or twenties with stable Graves' hyperthyroidism. Some clones in this sample may be carry-over from other donors' samples.

The rearrangement uses TRBV18 and TRBJ2-6, with no clear D. The CDR3 extends over 17 amino acids. Germline V gene sequence: CDR1 KGHSH, CDR2 LQKENI. V lost 3 bases, J lost 0 bases, and 12 bases lay in between. The CDR3 loop is CASSPPSTLSGANVLTF. In nucleotides, the CDR3 is TGTGCCAGCTCACCCCCGAGTACGCTCTCTGGGGCCAACGTCCTGACTTTC.

The chain employs TRBV9 and TRBJ2-5; no reliable D call. This CDR3 has 13 residues. Germline V gives CDR1 SGDLS, CDR2 YYNGEE. Trimming left V 3 bases short and J 2 bases short, with 8 bases between. This CDR3 reads CASSAPPQETQYF. CDR3 sequence (DNA): TGTGCCAGCAGCGCCCCCCCTCAAGAGACCCAGTACTTC.

V is TRBV25-1 and J is TRBJ1-2, with D possibly TRBD1 on 6 matching bases. Trimming removed 4 bases at V and 6 bases at J, with 12 bases between. CDR1 is MGHDK, CDR2 SYGVNS, per germline. The CDR3 consists of 13 residues. This CDR3 is CASSATEGDGYTF. As DNA, the CDR3 is TGTGCCAGCAGTGCGACAGAGGGGGATGGCTACACCTTC.

This clonotype was detected many times. This chain joins TRBV30 and TRBJ1-2; 7 bases fit TRBD1. Germline V CDR1 and CDR2: GTSNPN, SVGIG (reference sequence). The V and J ends lost 2 bases and 3 bases, in that order; junction bases with no gene match: 3. This CDR3 contains 13 residues. In DNA form, the CDR3 reads TGTGCCTGGAGTACTACAGGGGACTATGGCTACACCTTC. Amino acid sequence: CAWSTTGDYGYTF.

This clonotype was counted ten times or more. The J gene is TRBJ2-5, the V gene TRBV6-1; D call uncertain. CDR1 MNHNS and CDR2 SASEGT come from the germline V gene. Trimming took off 1 base at V and 1 base at J, with 10 bases between the two ends. This CDR3 region has 15 residues. CDR3 in amino acids: CASSEGSQLQETQYF. The CDR3 bases are TGTGCCAGCAGTGAAGGATCACAGCTCCAAGAGACCCAGTACTTC.

V and J are TRBV12-3 or TRBV12-4 and TRBJ2-7; TRBD1 or TRBD2 may be the D gene (7 bases each). Trimming shortened V by 7 bases and J by 5 bases, and 18 bases separated the two germline ends. The CDR3 runs to 14 residues. The CDR3 DNA follows: TGTGCCAGCACCCGGGGGGACAGTTTCCACGAGCAGTACTTC. Translated, it gives CASTRGDSFHEQYF.

There are many counts of this clonotype. The genes are TRBV20-1 and TRBJ2-7; 10 nucleotides line up with TRBD1. The ends lost 1 base at V and 2 bases at J; junction bases unmatched: 2. The CDR3 is 14 amino acids. The germline CDR1 and CDR2 sequences are DFQATT and SNEGSKA (reference sequence). CDR3 bases: TGCAGTGCTAGAGCCGGACAGGGGGCCTACGAGCAGTACTTC. Translating it yields CSARAGQGAYEQYF.

This rearrangement joins TRBV20-1 to TRBJ2-5, with D possibly matching TRBD2 (7 bases). Germline assignment: CDR1 DFQATT and CDR2 SNEGSKA (reference sequence). V was pared by 6 bases and J by 4 bases, with 18 bases between. The CDR3 has 14 residues. CDR3 region: CSAIREGGLETQYF. As DNA, the CDR3 is TGCAGTGCCATCCGTGAGGGGGGGTTAGAGACCCAGTACTTC.

CDR3 sequence (DNA): TGTGCTAGTGGTCCCCACGCTCCGATGGGTGAGGGCTCTAGGAACACCGGGGAGCTGTTTTTT. It translates to CASGPHAPMGEGSRNTGELFF. V is TRBV12-5 and J is TRBJ2-2; D might be TRBD2 (5 bases). CDR1 is LGHNT, CDR2 FRNRAP, per germline. The CDR3 loop spans 21 amino acids. Trimming cost V 5 bases and J 1 base, with 29 bases left between them. The variable domain in full, completed from reference TRBV12-5 and TRBJ2-2, reads DARVTQTPRHKVTEMGQEVTMRCQPILGHNTVFWYRQTMMQGLELLAYFRNRAPLDDSGMPKDRFSAEMPDATLATLKIQPSEPRDSAVYFCASGPHAPMGEGSRNTGELFFGEGSRLTVL.

The chain uses TRBV3-1 and TRBJ2-5, with D hard to call. The V and J ends lost 0 bases and 0 bases respectively, with 14 bases between them. CDR3 length: 17 residues. Germline CDR1 reads LGHDT; CDR2 reads YNNKEL (reference sequence). The DNA of the CDR3 is TGTGCCAGCAGCCAAGAAGGAGACAACATTTACCAAGAGACCCAGTACTTC. It codes for CASSQEGDNIYQETQYF.

The genes are TRBV12-3 or TRBV12-4 and TRBJ1-2; D might be TRBD1 (5 bases). Trimming left V 3 bases short and J 2 bases short, with 13 bases between. This CDR3 comprises 15 residues. The CDR3 DNA reads as TGTGCCAGCAGTTTGGCAGGGAGGGTAAACTATGGCTACACCTTC. Protein sequence: CASSLAGRVNYGYTF.

There are many counts of this clonotype. The chain uses TRBV9 and TRBJ1-2, with a tentative D call TRBD1 (5 bases). V lost 3 bases and J 5 bases, leaving 11 bases between the germline ends. The CDR3 has 13 residues. CDR1 SGDLS and CDR2 YYNGEE come from the germline V gene. CDR3 nucleotides: TGTGCCAGCAGCGCAGGGCTACGGTATGGCTACACCTTC. Translating gives CASSAGLRYGYTF.

This clonotype occurred many times. The chain employs TRBV15 and TRBJ1-1; no reliable D call. The CDR3 is 13 amino acids. Germline V CDR1 and CDR2: LNHNV, YYDKDF (reference sequence). Trimming pared 1 base from V and 1 base from J, leaving 4 bases between. The DNA for the CDR3 is TGTGCCACCAGCAGAGTTACGAACACTGAAGCTTTCTTT. This codes for CATSRVTNTEAFF.

This clonotype was found many times. A much bigger clone sits one base away, suggesting this may be a read error. This sequence joins TRBV12-3 or TRBV12-4 and TRBJ2-5, with 11 positions matching TRBD2. V gave up 2 bases and J gave up 4 bases; unmatched junction bases: 9. There are 17 residues in the CDR3. The CDR3, as DNA: TGTGCCAGCAGTTTAAGCAGACTAGCGGGGAAACGAGAGACCCAGTACTTC. Translating gives CASSLSRLAGKRETQYF.

The chain uses TRBV5-1 and TRBJ1-1; 8 bases map to TRBD1. The CDR3 is 15 residues long. Germline trimming cut 4 bases from V and 7 bases from J; bases unmatched to any gene: 12. CDR1 and CDR2 from the germline V gene are SGHRS and YFSETQ. CDR3: CASSLARQGADEAFF. The CDR3 DNA reads as TGCGCCAGCAGCCTGGCCCGTCAGGGGGCAGATGAAGCTTTCTTT.

This clonotype was seen more than once but under ten times. J is TRBJ2-2 and V is TRBV7-9; D is ambiguous. Germline assignment: CDR1 SEHNR and CDR2 FQNEAQ (reference sequence). Trimming stripped 7 bases from V and 5 bases from J, with 8 bases between. The CDR3 has 12 residues. In DNA form, the CDR3 reads TGTGCCAGCAAAGACGGTACCGGGGAGCTGTTTTTT. Protein product: CASKDGTGELFF.

This clonotype was seen just once. The chain carries TRBV28 and TRBJ2-7, with 10 bases fitting TRBD1. The CDR3 totals 15 residues. The germline V gene encodes CDR1 MDHEN and CDR2 SYDVKM. With V trimmed by 6 bases and J by 3 bases, 8 bases remained unmatched. Here the CDR3 DNA reads TGTGCCAGCAGACAACCGGGACAGGGGTTCTACGAGCAGTACTTC. Amino acids: CASRQPGQGFYEQYF.

This clonotype was detected many times. The genes are TRBV20-1 and TRBJ2-5, with TRBD1 identical over 9 bases. Trimming removed 6 bases from V and 5 bases from J; junction bases left unmatched: 7. Germline CDR1 reads DFQATT; CDR2 reads SNEGSKA (reference sequence). The CDR3 has 13 amino acids. DNA of the CDR3: TGCAGTGCAGAAACAGGGGGCTGGGAGACCCAGTACTTC. Translation: CSAETGGWETQYF.

This chain joins TRBV7-2 and TRBJ1-2; no clear D gene. Trimming took 2 bases from V and 6 from J, leaving 10 bases between them. This CDR3 is 13 amino acids long. Germline V gene data show CDR1 as SGHTA and CDR2 as FQGNSA. In nucleotides, the CDR3 is TGTGCCAGCAGCTTATCCCCTTTAGATGGCTACACCTTC. Encoded protein: CASSLSPLDGYTF.

This clonotype was recorded a few times. This chain uses TRBV6-2 or TRBV6-3 with TRBJ2-7, with D unclear. Germline CDR1 is MNHEY and CDR2 is SVGEGT. The CDR3 consists of 14 residues. Trimming took 0 bases from V and 2 from J, leaving 8 bases between them. The DNA for the CDR3 is TGTGCCAGCAGTTACTCGTGGCGGACCTACGAGCAGTACTTC. Its protein is CASSYSWRTYEQYF.

The table lists this clonotype with a few counts. A much more abundant neighbour one base away suggests this may be a read error. The gene calls are TRBV10-3 and TRBJ2-7; 8 bases match TRBD2. Germline loops: CDR1 ENHRY, CDR2 SYGVKD. The CDR3 extends over 15 amino acids. J gave up 8 bases and V 8 bases, and 17 bases lay outside the gene matches. The CDR3 DNA reads as TGTGCCATCCAGAACCCGGCGGGGGGCCGGTACAAGCAGTACTTC. Amino acid sequence: CAIQNPAGGRYKQYF.

This clonotype came up many times. The chain has TRBV12-3 or TRBV12-4 and TRBJ1-1, with D unclear. The CDR3 sequence is 13 residues long. Trimming shortened V by 2 bases and J by 5 bases, and 9 bases separated the two germline ends. The CDR3 sequence is CASSLSVRTEAFF. The CDR3, as DNA: TGTGCCAGCAGTTTATCGGTACGAACTGAAGCTTTCTTT.

This clonotype occurred many times. The chain uses TRBV6-1 and TRBJ2-7; D is tentatively TRBD1 or TRBD2 (6 bases each). This CDR3 has 15 amino acids. The ends were cut back, 5 bases at V and 5 bases at J, with 19 bases in the middle. Germline V gene data show CDR1 as MNHNS and CDR2 as SASEGT. The chain's CDR3 is CASSSRGEKSHEQYF. The CDR3 DNA is TGTGCCAGCAGTAGTAGGGGGGAGAAATCCCACGAGCAGTACTTC.